This T cell receptor beta chain was observed in a study of T cells in localized non-small cell lung cancer. CDR1 MNHEY and CDR2 SMNVEV come from the germline V gene (reference sequence). Trimming cost V 4 bases and J 1 base, with 13 bases left between them. The CDR3 has 15 amino acids. Sequenced by immunoSEQ multiplex PCR; TCRdb stores in-frame clones only, minus some. The sample records about 21,000 clones, 85% being singletons. The sample was PBMCs, taken before any cancer treatment. The rearrangement joins TRBV27 to TRBJ1-1; a weak D match, TRBD1 (6 bases). The source is a woman aged 40-75 years with stage II squamous cell lung carcinoma. CDR3 sequence (DNA): TGTGCCAGCAGTTCGTCGACAGGCGCGAACACTGAAGCTTTCTTT. Protein sequence: CASSSSTGANTEAFF.